This TCR beta chain was sequenced in a study of cytomegalovirus exposure and HLA in healthy donors. General study results and limits: For TCR beta chains, V- and J-gene trimming was later linked to a missense DCLRE1C variant. According to an earlier analysis, most TCR beta V segments yielded productive rearrangements about 87% or about 30% of the time.

The primer mix had 60 Vbeta and 13 Jbeta primers. Sequenced by immunoSEQ multiplex PCR; TCRdb stores in-frame clones only, minus some. Seen here are some 110,000 clones, just under 70% observed once, and the top ten hold roughly 10%. As to this clone: Antigen: not known.

The receptor was derived from a young man in good health and CMV-seropositive. The sequencing sample was made of PBMCs.

This CDR3 is CASSIDRGTGTSHGYTF. The CDR3 DNA is TGTGCCAGTAGTATAGATCGGGGGACAGGGACGTCACATGGCTACACCTTC. The J gene is TRBJ1-2, the V gene TRBV19; TRBD1 matches 9 bases. Germline V gene lookup returns CDR1 LNHDA and CDR2 SQIVND (reference sequence). The CDR3 has 17 residues. V gave up 0 bases and J gave up 6 bases; unmatched junction bases: 11.